These T cell receptor beta chains were read from a single sample in a study of immune evolution from preneoplasia to lung adenocarcinoma. Sequencing used immunoSEQ multiplex PCR; TCRdb keeps in-frame clones, though not all of them. This table holds 7,000 to 10,000 clones, under 90% found once. Sequenced input: FFPE invasive lung adenocarcinoma tissue. Source of these receptors: a person between 45 and 65 years old with lung adenocarcinoma. The CDR3 runs from the conserved cysteine through the conserved F or W. The D gene is left open where the match is weak. Clone size is shown for a subset of rows, as once, few, many or a class of expanded clone.

abundance	v_gene	j_gene	d_gene	CDR3nt	CDR3aa
NA	TRBV5-1	TRBJ1-2	NA	TGCGCCAGCAGCTTGGAAGGGTCAGGGGTGTATGGCTACACCTTC	CASSLEGSGVYGYTF
NA	TRBV5-4	TRBJ2-5	NA	TGTGCCAGCAGCTTGGCCGGGGTGACCCAAGAGACCCAGTACTTC	CASSLAGVTQETQYF
NA	TRBV7-2	TRBJ2-6	NA	TGTGCCAGCAGCCGTCGTGGGGACTCTGGGGCCAACGTCCTGACTTTC	CASSRRGDSGANVLTF
NA	TRBV28	TRBJ2-1	TRBD1	TGTGCCAGCAGCCCGGGACAGGCAATCAATGAGCAGTTCTTC	CASSPGQAINEQFF
once	TRBV12-5	TRBJ2-3	TRBD2	TGTGCTAGTGGTTCAGGACTAGCGGGACGGACAGATACGCAGTATTTT	CASGSGLAGRTDTQYF
NA	TRBV5-1	TRBJ2-5	TRBD1	TGCGCCAGCAGCCAATCCGGGACAGGAGGAGAGACCCAGTACTTC	CASSQSGTGGETQYF
NA	TRBV30	TRBJ2-7	NA	TGTGCCTGGAGGGGGGCAGCTACCCCCTACGAGCAGTACTTC	CAWRGAATPYEQYF
once	TRBV28	TRBJ1-2	TRBD1	TGTGCCAGCAGTTTTTACAGGGGGATCTATGGCTACACCTTC	CASSFYRGIYGYTF
NA	TRBV29-1	TRBJ1-1	NA	TGCAGCGTTGCTGGAGGGCGTGGGGGCACTGAAGCTTTCTTT	CSVAGGRGGTEAFF
few	TRBV6-5	TRBJ1-2	NA	TGTGCCAGCAGTACCTCCAGGGATTTCTATGGCTACACCTTC	CASSTSRDFYGYTF
NA	TRBV4-1	TRBJ2-7	NA	TGCGCCAGCAGCTCCTCGCCGGGATACGAGCAGTACTTC	CASSSSPGYEQYF
NA	TRBV6-5	TRBJ2-7	NA	TGTGCCAGCAGTTACCGGAGGGGCTACGAGCAGTACTTC	CASSYRRGYEQYF
large	TRBV14	TRBJ1-5	TRBD1	TGTGCCAGCAGCCATACACAGGGGAGTCATCGCAATCAGCCCCAGCATTTT	CASSHTQGSHRNQPQHF
NA	TRBV9	TRBJ1-3	NA	TGTGCCAGCAGCGACTATTTAAACACCATATATTTT	CASSDYLNTIYF
NA	TRBV19	TRBJ1-1	NA	TGTGCCAGTAGCTCCCTCAACAGGGTTGGGGCACTTGCTGAAGCTTTCTTT	CASSSLNRVGALAEAFF
few	TRBV10-3	TRBJ2-7	NA	TGTGCCATCAGTGACACCACCGGGACGGGCGACGAGCAGTACTTC	CAISDTTGTGDEQYF
NA	TRBV2	TRBJ2-7	TRBD1	TGTGCCAGCAGAGGGGGCTCGGGCTACGAGCAGTACTTC	CASRGGSGYEQYF
NA	TRBV5-6	TRBJ2-3	NA	TGTGCCAGCAGGCGGGACCTCACAGATACGCAGTATTTT	CASRRDLTDTQYF
NA	TRBV2	TRBJ1-1	NA	TGTGCCAGCAGTGTGTGGGGGAACACTGAAGCTTTCTTT	CASSVWGNTEAFF
NA	TRBV5-4	TRBJ2-2	TRBD2	TGTGCCAGCAGCTTGGTGGGGACTAAAACCGGGGAGCTGTTTTTT	CASSLVGTKTGELFF
NA	TRBV19	TRBJ1-2	NA	TGTGCCAGTAGTATAAGACCAGGGGACGATGGTTTGAGGATTTATGGCTACACCTTC	CASSIRPGDDGLRIYGYTF
few	TRBV2	TRBJ2-7	NA	TGTGCCAGCGGCCAATTGACAGGGACCGGGGGCTTC	CASGQLTGTGGF
NA	TRBV7-9	TRBJ2-7	NA	TGTGCCAGCACCCCCTCCCCCCAGAGCTCCTACGAGCAGTACTTC	CASTPSPQSSYEQYF
NA	TRBV7-7	TRBJ2-3	TRBD1	TGTGCTAGCAGCTTATCAGGGGGCCTCGGCACAGATACGCAGTATTTT	CASSLSGGLGTDTQYF
NA	TRBV30	TRBJ1-1	TRBD1	TGTGCCTGGAGAAGGGGGCCAAGTACTGAAGCTTTCTTT	CAWRRGPSTEAFF
NA	TRBV30	TRBJ2-5	NA	TGTGCCTGGAGTGTAGGACAAGAGACCCAGTACTTC	CAWSVGQETQYF
NA	TRBV5-1	TRBJ2-3	NA	TGCGCCAGCAGTTCGGGGAGCACCACAGATACGCAGTATTTT	CASSSGSTTDTQYF
few	TRBV18	TRBJ1-1	NA	TGTGCCAGCTCATCCAACGGACGTATCACTGAAGCTTTCTTT	CASSSNGRITEAFF
NA	TRBV27	TRBJ1-1	NA	TGTGCCAGCAGTTTATCACCCGGGGGGGGGACTGAAGCTTTCTTT	CASSLSPGGGTEAFF
few	TRBV12-1	TRBJ1-1	NA	TGTGCCAGCAGCCCACATCTTGGGACAGGGCAGAGGGGAGCTTTCTTT	CASSPHLGTGQRGAFF
NA	TRBV28	TRBJ2-7	NA	TGTGCCAGCAGTCAACTCACAGGGATCTACGAGCAGTACTTC	CASSQLTGIYEQYF
NA	TRBV11-3	TRBJ2-7	NA	TGTGCCAGCAGCCTTGTATCGGTTGTACAGGACCCAGAGCAGTACTTC	CASSLVSVVQDPEQYF
NA	TRBV6-5	TRBJ1-1	NA	TGTGCCAGCACCAAGGACCCGAACACTGAAGCTTTCTTT	CASTKDPNTEAFF
NA	TRBV19	TRBJ2-4	NA	TGTGCCAGTAGTATAGAGGGGGTCAAAAACATTCAGTACTTC	CASSIEGVKNIQYF
NA	TRBV11-2	TRBJ2-3	TRBD2	TGTGCCAGCAAATTAGGGAGCGGGGGGGCCTGGGGCACAGATACGCAGTATTTT	CASKLGSGGAWGTDTQYF
NA	TRBV6-4	TRBJ1-5	NA	TGTGCCGGCCAGGGCAGCCCAAATCAGCCCCAGCATTTT	CAGQGSPNQPQHF
NA	TRBV18	TRBJ2-5	TRBD1	TGTGCCAGCTCACCCATAAAAGGGGGCAATATCGTGACCCAGTACTTC	CASSPIKGGNIVTQYF
NA	TRBV18	TRBJ1-5	NA	TGTGCCAGCTCACCAGGGGGCAATGGCAATCAGCCCCAGCATTTT	CASSPGGNGNQPQHF
NA	TRBV5-4	TRBJ1-1	NA	TGTGCCAGCAGCGTGATCGGGGCCTGGGGGTTGTCTTTCTTT	CASSVIGAWGLSFF
NA	TRBV28	TRBJ1-2	TRBD1	TGTGCCAGCAGATCAACCTTAGGACAGGTGGTCACGAGTGGCTACACCTTC	CASRSTLGQVVTSGYTF
NA	TRBV30	TRBJ1-2	NA	TGTGCCTGGAGTACGGACCGCTATGGCTACACCTTC	CAWSTDRYGYTF
NA	TRBV2	TRBJ2-7	NA	TGTGCCAGCAGCGGCGTCTACGTCTACGAGCAGTACTTC	CASSGVYVYEQYF
NA	TRBV7-9	TRBJ1-2	NA	TGTGCCAGCAGCTTAGCTCGGGGGGCGTTCCGTGGCTACACCTTC	CASSLARGAFRGYTF
NA	TRBV19	TRBJ1-3	NA	TGTGCCAGTAGTATGGGTCACGCTGGAAACACCATATATTTT	CASSMGHAGNTIYF
NA	TRBV29-1	TRBJ1-1	NA	TGCAGCGTCACAGGGTACACTGAAGCTTTCTTT	CSVTGYTEAFF
NA	TRBV19	TRBJ1-4	TRBD1	TGTGCCAGTAGGATGACGGACAGGAATGAAAAACTGTTTTTT	CASRMTDRNEKLFF
NA	TRBV6-5	TRBJ2-1	TRBD2	TGTGCCAGCGGACGGCTAGCGGGAGATAACAATGAGCAGTTCTTC	CASGRLAGDNNEQFF
NA	TRBV6-5	TRBJ2-1	TRBD2	TGTGCCAGCAGTTCTCGGGGGGGAACCTACAATGAGCAGTTCTTC	CASSSRGGTYNEQFF
NA	TRBV30	TRBJ1-2	NA	TGTGCCTGGAGTGTACCGGGGGCAGCCTCTAACTATGGCTACACCTTC	CAWSVPGAASNYGYTF
once	TRBV11-2	TRBJ2-7	NA	TGTGCCAGCAGCTTGGACAGAGTCTACGAGCAGTACTTC	CASSLDRVYEQYF
NA	TRBV2	TRBJ2-7	NA	TGTGCCAGCAGGGGCCTTTACGAGCAGTACTTC	CASRGLYEQYF